The rows below give T cell receptor beta chains drawn from one sample of a study of T cell responses to AZD1222 COVID-19 vaccine. Produced via immunoSEQ multiplex PCR; TCRdb's table is partial and in-frame only. The sample consists of over 130,000 clones, roughly 90% of them appearing once. This material consisted of peripheral blood, taken on day 0 of AZD1222 vaccination. The receptors were sampled from an adult in good health. The CDR3 runs from the conserved cysteine through the conserved F or W. The D gene is left open where the match is weak. Some rows mark clone size as missing; the rest say once, few, many or name a class of expanded clone.

D gene	CDR3 length	V gene	J gene	clone size	CDR3 protein	CDR3 DNA
TRBD1	15	TRBV11-2	TRBJ2-5	-	CASSPGQGPGETQYF	TGTGCCAGCAGCCCCGGACAGGGCCCTGGGGAGACCCAGTACTTC
TRBD1	17	TRBV15	TRBJ2-4	-	CATSRGQGRTSGNIQYF	TGTGCCACCAGCAGAGGACAGGGAAGGACCTCCGGAAACATTCAGTACTTC
-	14	TRBV5-1	TRBJ2-3	once	CASSLLVVSDTQYF	TGCGCCAGCAGCCTGCTAGTCGTTTCAGATACGCAGTATTTT
-	11	TRBV2	TRBJ2-3	-	CASLLIDTQYF	TGTGCCAGCCTCCTTATAGATACGCAGTATTTT
TRBD1	14	TRBV19	TRBJ2-7	-	CASSIGQVLGEQYF	TGTGCCAGTAGTATTGGACAGGTCCTGGGGGAGCAGTACTTC
TRBD1	13	TRBV19	TRBJ2-7	-	CASSEGNRGRQYF	TGTGCCAGTAGCGAGGGTAACAGGGGTCGGCAGTACTTC
-	11	TRBV4-1	TRBJ1-4	few	CASSQGEGIFF	TGCGCCAGCAGCCAAGGTGAGGGAATCTTTTTT
TRBD1	14	TRBV9	TRBJ1-5	-	CASSTGTVNQPQHF	TGTGCCAGCAGCACCGGGACAGTAAATCAGCCCCAGCATTTT
TRBD1	14	TRBV7-6	TRBJ2-5	-	CASSFWTGQETQYF	TGTGCCAGCAGCTTCTGGACAGGCCAAGAGACCCAGTACTTC
TRBD1	17	TRBV19	TRBJ1-2	-	CASSRGTGPLANYGYTF	TGTGCCAGTAGTAGGGGGACAGGGCCCCTAGCTAACTATGGCTACACCTTC
TRBD2	17	TRBV27	TRBJ2-1	once	CASSLLPWGLAHNEQFF	TGTGCCAGCAGTTTATTGCCTTGGGGACTAGCCCACAATGAGCAGTTCTTC
-	13	TRBV6-6	TRBJ2-7	-	CASGSRAYYEQYF	TGTGCCAGCGGAAGCAGGGCGTACTACGAGCAGTACTTC
-	14	TRBV6-6	TRBJ1-4	-	CASSYRDTNEKLFF	TGTGCCAGCAGTTACAGGGACACTAATGAAAAACTGTTTTTT
TRBD1	16	TRBV24-1	TRBJ1-4	-	CATSDLLGTVIEKLFF	TGTGCCACCAGTGACCTGCTAGGGACAGTCATTGAAAAACTGTTTTTT
-	16	TRBV5-5	TRBJ1-6	once	CASSEYGGMGNSPLHF	TGTGCCAGCAGCGAGTACGGGGGAATGGGGAATTCACCCCTCCACTTT
TRBD1	13	TRBV5-4	TRBJ1-2	-	CASRLNRGGGYTF	TGTGCCAGCAGACTGAACAGGGGCGGTGGCTACACCTTC